These 20 T cell receptor beta chains were all obtained from the same sample, sequenced in a study of T cell responses to AZD1222 COVID-19 vaccine. Here immunoSEQ multiplex PCR was the method, and the copy in TCRdb shows in-frame clones only, minus some. Of some 150,000 clones listed, around 88% were seen once; the top ten hold roughly 3.8%. The sample was peripheral blood, taken on day 0 of AZD1222 vaccination. The receptors derive from an adult in good health.

This sequence joins TRBV28 and TRBJ2-2; perhaps TRBD2 as D (5 bases). Per the germline V gene, CDR1 is MDHEN and CDR2 is SYDVKM. The CDR3 consists of 18 residues. The V gene lost 5 bases and the J gene lost 3 bases, with 22 bases spanning the gap. For the CDR3, the DNA is TGTGCCAGCAGTCCGACCAGCTTTAGCGTGAGGGACACCGGGGAGCTGTTTTTT. It specifies CASSPTSFSVRDTGELFF.

J is TRBJ1-5 and V is TRBV5-1, with D unresolved. V shed 4 bases and J shed 4 bases, with 12 bases lying between them. The CDR3 is made up of 14 amino acids. The germline V gene has CDR1 SGHRS and CDR2 YFSETQ. CDR3 nucleotides: TGCGCCAGCAGCGGTGGTGGAGATAATCAGCCCCAGCATTTT. Translating gives CASSGGGDNQPQHF.

This clone was seen only once. V is TRBV27 and J is TRBJ2-1; D is possibly TRBD1 or TRBD2 (5 bases each). The germline V gene has CDR1 MNHEY and CDR2 SMNVEV (reference sequence). The CDR3 sequence is 13 residues long. Between the trimmed V and J ends, which lost 3 bases and 5 bases, there was a span of 8 bases. The CDR3 region is CASSFGANNEQFF. The CDR3 DNA sequence: TGTGCCAGCAGTTTCGGGGCTAACAATGAGCAGTTCTTC.

V is TRBV5-5 and J is TRBJ1-5; 7 positions match TRBD1. V lost 3 bases to trimming and J lost 6 bases; unmatched junction nucleotides: 3. This CDR3 has 13 residues. Germline lookup yields CDR1 SGHKS and CDR2 YYEKEE (reference sequence). Here the CDR3 DNA reads TGTGCCAGCAGCTCCCAGGGGGGTCAGCCCCAGCATTTT. Its translation is CASSSQGGQPQHF. The variable domain in full, with the rest retrieved from reference TRBV5-5 and TRBJ1-5, is DAGVTQSPTHLIKTRGQQVTLRCSPISGHKSVSWYQQVLGQGPQFIFQYYEKEERGRGNFPDRFSARQFPNYSSELNVNALLLGDSALYLCASSSQGGQPQHFGDGTRLSIL.

This sequence joins TRBV4-1 and TRBJ2-7, with 12 bases that match TRBD2. V lost 1 base to trimming and J lost 5 bases; unmatched junction nucleotides: 18. Per germline, CDR1 MGHRA and CDR2 YSYEKL. The CDR3 is 20 amino acids. The CDR3, as DNA: TGCGCCAGCAGCCAAGTACATCGACTAGCGGGAGTCAAAATCGGGGACGAGCAGTACTTC. Its translation is CASSQVHRLAGVKIGDEQYF.

The V and J genes are TRBV5-1 and TRBJ1-2; TRBD1 agrees at 7 bases. This CDR3 comprises 12 residues. Germline CDR1 SGHRS, CDR2 YFSETQ. The V gene end was trimmed by 4 bases and the J gene end by 8 bases; junction bases not matched to a gene: 5. The CDR3 region has the DNA TGCGCCAGCAGCCCGGACAGGCAAGGCTACACCTTC. Translating gives CASSPDRQGYTF.

The chain is built from TRBV2 and TRBJ1-2; TRBD1 aligns across 7 bases. The V segment lost 5 bases and the J segment 3 bases; nucleotides outside the gene matches: 9. This CDR3 is built from 15 residues. CDR1 and CDR2 (germline): SNHLY, FYNNEI. CDR3 bases: TGTGCCAGCAGTACCAGACAGGGAGTTTACTATGGCTACACCTTC. It is translated as CASSTRQGVYYGYTF.

J is TRBJ2-1 and V is TRBV19; D is perhaps TRBD1 or TRBD2 (5 bases each). Trimming cost V 2 bases and J 2 bases, with 13 bases left between them. The CDR3 is made up of 16 amino acids. In germline, CDR1 is LNHDA, CDR2 SQIVND (reference sequence). Here the CDR3 reads CASSITPGTAYNEQFF. For the CDR3, the DNA is TGTGCCAGTAGTATAACTCCAGGGACGGCCTACAATGAGCAGTTCTTC.

The CDR3 nucleotides read TGTGCCAGCAGCTTAGGAGGATCGTGGCAAGACAATGAGCAGTTCTTC. Protein product: CASSLGGSWQDNEQFF. The chain is built from TRBV7-2 and TRBJ2-1, with D unclear. This CDR3 is built from 16 residues. V gave up 1 base and J gave up 5 bases, with 15 bases separating them. Germline lookup yields CDR1 SGHTA and CDR2 FQGNSA.

The chain couples TRBV4-1 to TRBJ1-4, with 7 nucleotides matching TRBD1. The junction had 7 bases not matched to a gene; V was cut back by 1 base and J by 8 bases. CDR1 and CDR2 from the germline V gene are MGHRA and YSYEKL. The CDR3 is 15 amino acids. For the CDR3, the DNA is TGCGCCAGCAGCCAAGTCAGGACAGGAAACGAAAAACTGTTTTTT. Encoded protein: CASSQVRTGNEKLFF.

The chain couples TRBV23-1 to TRBJ2-5, with 8 bases identical to TRBD2. TRBV23-1 has ORF status, its function being uncertain. With 0 bases clipped from V and 5 bases from J, the junction kept 11 bases outside the gene matches. The CDR3 has 17 amino acids. CDR3 residues: CASSQSRRGAAMETQYF. The CDR3 DNA reads TGCGCCAGCAGTCAATCGAGGCGGGGGGCGGCAATGGAGACCCAGTACTTC.

J is TRBJ1-2 and V is TRBV4-3; 7 positions match TRBD1. Germline CDR1 and CDR2: LGHNA and YSLEER. This CDR3 has 15 residues. V lost 0 bases, J lost 2 bases, and 3 bases stayed unmatched. CDR3 in amino acids: CASSQETGKNYGYTF. CDR3 nucleotide sequence: TGCGCCAGCAGCCAAGAGACAGGGAAGAACTATGGCTACACCTTC.

V usage is TRBV9 and J usage is TRBJ2-5; 7 nucleotides line up with TRBD2. The J segment lost 4 bases and the V segment lost 4 bases, leaving 10 bases of the junction unmatched. CDR1 and CDR2 (germline): SGDLS, YYNGEE. The CDR3 is made up of 15 amino acids. CDR3 residues: CASSSTRLASETQYF. The CDR3 nucleotides are TGTGCCAGCAGCTCCACCCGACTAGCATCAGAGACCCAGTACTTC.

The chain couples TRBV7-9 to TRBJ2-7; weak D call: TRBD1 (6 bases). Trimming took off 7 bases at V and 0 bases at J, with 13 bases between the two ends. The germline V gene has CDR1 SEHNR and CDR2 FQNEAQ (reference sequence). The CDR3 spans 14 residues. CDR3 bases: TGTGCCAGCACCTGGACAGTTTCCTCCTACGAGCAGTACTTC. Amino acid sequence: CASTWTVSSYEQYF.

This clone has just one count. The chain has TRBV7-2 and TRBJ2-1, with TRBD2 as a possible D gene (5 bases). Germline V gene lookup returns CDR1 SGHTA and CDR2 FQGNSA. The V end lost 5 bases, the J end lost 0 bases, and 17 bases lay between the germline ends. The CDR3 runs to 17 residues. The DNA of the CDR3 is TGTGCCAGCAGCGCCGAACCACTAGGAAGCTCCTACAATGAGCAGTTCTTC. Translating gives CASSAEPLGSSYNEQFF. The full variable domain, rest sourced from reference TRBV7-2 and TRBJ2-1, is GAGVSQSPSNKVTEKGKDVELRCDPISGHTALYWYRQSLGQGLEFLIYFQGNSAPDKSGLPSDRFSAERTGGSVSTLTIQRTQQEDSAVYLCASSAEPLGSSYNEQFFGPGTRLTVL.

The rearrangement joins TRBV19 to TRBJ2-3; unclear D gene. This CDR3 contains 16 residues. V gave up 3 bases and J gave up 1 base, with 14 bases separating them. Germline CDR1 and CDR2: LNHDA and SQIVND (reference sequence). CDR3 coding DNA: TGTGCCAGTAGTATCGCAGGAATTATTGGCACAGATACGCAGTATTTT. It yields the protein CASSIAGIIGTDTQYF.

The chain is built from TRBV30 and TRBJ2-3; TRBD2 matches at 8 bases. J lost 9 bases, V lost 4 bases, and 3 bases had no gene match. Per the germline V gene, CDR1 is GTSNPN and CDR2 is SVGIG (reference sequence). The CDR3 contains 11 residues. The CDR3 DNA reads TGTGCCTGGACTGGACTAGCAACGCAGTATTTT. It translates to CAWTGLATQYF.

The chain recombines TRBV3-1 (or the pseudogene TRBV3-2) with TRBJ2-7; 8 bases map to TRBD2. V dropped 3 bases and J dropped 7; count of bases not matched to a gene: 17. The CDR3 length is 17 residues. Germline CDR1 and CDR2: LGHDT and YNNKEL (reference sequence). CDR3 sequence: CASSHPPGGGRSYEQYF. In DNA form, the CDR3 reads TGTGCCAGCAGCCACCCACCGGGCGGGGGGAGGAGCTATGAGCAGTACTTC.

This clone has a handful of counts. This rearrangement joins TRBV4-3 to TRBJ1-6; no clear D gene. CDR1 LGHNA and CDR2 YSLEER come from the germline V gene. The CDR3 is 15 amino acids. V was clipped by 0 bases and J by 8 bases, with 11 bases between them. Here the CDR3 reads CASSQDAEPDSPLHF. CDR3 DNA: TGCGCCAGCAGCCAAGATGCAGAACCAGATTCACCCCTCCACTTT.

The chain recombines TRBV7-2 with TRBJ2-3; TRBD2 matches at 10 bases. Germline assignment: CDR1 SGHTA and CDR2 FQGNSA. This CDR3 spans 18 amino acids. V shed 2 bases and J 2 bases; nucleotides not matched to a gene: 10. The chain's CDR3 is CASSLSASGSSYTDTQYF. The CDR3 bases are TGTGCCAGCAGCTTATCGGCTAGCGGGAGTTCTTACACAGATACGCAGTATTTT. The full variable domain, with the rest looked up from reference TRBV7-2 and TRBJ2-3, is GAGVSQSPSNKVTEKGKDVELRCDPISGHTALYWYRQSLGQGLEFLIYFQGNSAPDKSGLPSDRFSAERTGGSVSTLTIQRTQQEDSAVYLCASSLSASGSSYTDTQYFGPGTRLTVL.